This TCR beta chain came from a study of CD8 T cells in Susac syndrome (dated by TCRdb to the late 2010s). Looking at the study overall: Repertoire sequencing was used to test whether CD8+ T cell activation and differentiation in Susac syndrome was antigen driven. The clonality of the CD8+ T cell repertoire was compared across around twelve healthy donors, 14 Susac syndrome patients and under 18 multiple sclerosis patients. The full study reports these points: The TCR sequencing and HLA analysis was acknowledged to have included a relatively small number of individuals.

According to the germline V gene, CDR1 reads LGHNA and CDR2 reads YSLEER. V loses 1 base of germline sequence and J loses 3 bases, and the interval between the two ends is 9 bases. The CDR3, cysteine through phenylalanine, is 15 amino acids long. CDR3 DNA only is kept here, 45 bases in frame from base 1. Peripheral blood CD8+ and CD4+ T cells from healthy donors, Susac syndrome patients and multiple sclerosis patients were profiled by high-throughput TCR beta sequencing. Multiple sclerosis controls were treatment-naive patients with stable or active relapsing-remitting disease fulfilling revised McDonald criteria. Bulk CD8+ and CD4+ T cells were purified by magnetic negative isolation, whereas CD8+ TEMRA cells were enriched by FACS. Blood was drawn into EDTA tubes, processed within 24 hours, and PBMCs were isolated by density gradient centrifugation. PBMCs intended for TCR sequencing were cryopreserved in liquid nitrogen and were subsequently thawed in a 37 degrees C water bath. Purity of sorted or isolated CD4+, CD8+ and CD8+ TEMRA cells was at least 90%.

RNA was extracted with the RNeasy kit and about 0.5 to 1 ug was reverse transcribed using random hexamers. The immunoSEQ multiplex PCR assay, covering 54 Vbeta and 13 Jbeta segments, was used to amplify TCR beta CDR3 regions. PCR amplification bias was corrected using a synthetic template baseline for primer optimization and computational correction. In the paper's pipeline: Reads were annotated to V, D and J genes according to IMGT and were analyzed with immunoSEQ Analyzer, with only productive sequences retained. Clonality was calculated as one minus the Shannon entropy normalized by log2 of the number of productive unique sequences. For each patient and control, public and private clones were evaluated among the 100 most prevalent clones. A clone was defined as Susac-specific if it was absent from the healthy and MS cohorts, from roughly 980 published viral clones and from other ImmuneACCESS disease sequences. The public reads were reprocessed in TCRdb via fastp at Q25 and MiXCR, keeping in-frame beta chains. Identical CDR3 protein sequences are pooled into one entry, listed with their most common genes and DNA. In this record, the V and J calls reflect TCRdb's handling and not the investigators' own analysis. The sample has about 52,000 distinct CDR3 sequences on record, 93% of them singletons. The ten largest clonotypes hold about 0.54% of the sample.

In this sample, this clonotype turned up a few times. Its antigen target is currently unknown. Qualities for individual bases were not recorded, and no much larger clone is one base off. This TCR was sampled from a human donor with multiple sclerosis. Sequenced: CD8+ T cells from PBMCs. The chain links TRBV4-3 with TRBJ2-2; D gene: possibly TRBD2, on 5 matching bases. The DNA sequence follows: TGCGCCAGCAGCCAAGTATCGGGGTACACCGGGGAGCTGTTTTTT. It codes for CASSQVSGYTGELFF.